The clone carrying this TCR beta chain occurred a few times. Library preparation (for TCRbeta) was performed with unique molecular identifiers. Via MiXCR, TCRdb re-called the PCR reads, giving one row per CDR3 protein. In the table there are about 400,000 distinct CDR3 sequences, about 14% of which are singletons. This specimen comes from a study of T-cell reconstitution after alpha-beta-depleted transplantation in children. V lost 0 bases and J lost 5, with 20 bases in between. CDR3 length: 17 residues. Germline V gene sequence: CDR1 SGHRS, CDR2 YFSETQ. The sequence came from a human donor who donated a stem cell graft to a child with Fanconi anemia. Sequenced material: PBMCs, taken from the stem cell graft. The V call is TRBV5-1, the J call TRBJ1-1, with D possibly being TRBD1 (5 bases). CDR3 bases: TGCGCCAGCAGCTTGGCCTCGGGACTCCGTCTAAGGACTGAAGCTTTCTTT. This translates into CASSLASGLRLRTEAFF.